The text below deals with one T cell receptor beta chain. Germline values: CDR1 KGHDR, CDR2 SFDVKD. CDR3 length: 15 amino acids. With 3 bases removed from V and 0 bases from J, the gap between germline ends came to 10 bases. This sample was taken from a study of T cells in Graves' hyperthyroidism and ophthalmopathy. Each 10 ml fresh peripheral blood draw supplied the PBMCs. Amplification targeted TCR beta CDR3 regions from RNA transcripts. TCR CDR3 regions were first amplified by RT-PCR with HTBI primers. One entry per CDR3 protein results from TCRdb running MiXCR on the multiplex PCR reads. This sample has about 400,000 distinct CDR3 sequences, with approximately 15% found just once.

This sequence joins TRBV24-1 and TRBJ2-5; no clear D gene. Sequenced: blood. This receptor was obtained from a woman between 25 and 40 years old with Graves' hyperthyroidism. The CDR3 loop is CATSDRASYQETQYF. CDR3 DNA: TGTGCCACCAGTGATAGAGCGTCCTACCAAGAGACCCAGTACTTC.